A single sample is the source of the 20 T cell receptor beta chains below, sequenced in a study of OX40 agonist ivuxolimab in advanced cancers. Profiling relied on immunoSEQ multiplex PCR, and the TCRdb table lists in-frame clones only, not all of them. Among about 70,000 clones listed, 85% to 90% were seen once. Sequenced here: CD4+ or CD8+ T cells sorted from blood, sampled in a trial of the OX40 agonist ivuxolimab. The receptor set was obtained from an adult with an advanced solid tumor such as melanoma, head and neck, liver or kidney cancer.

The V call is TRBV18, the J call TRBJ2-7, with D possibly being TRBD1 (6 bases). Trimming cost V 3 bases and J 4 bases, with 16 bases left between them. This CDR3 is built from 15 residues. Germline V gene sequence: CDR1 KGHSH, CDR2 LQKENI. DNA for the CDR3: TGTGCCAGCTCACCCATTACAGGGTTTGGTTACGAGCAGTACTTC. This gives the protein CASSPITGFGYEQYF.

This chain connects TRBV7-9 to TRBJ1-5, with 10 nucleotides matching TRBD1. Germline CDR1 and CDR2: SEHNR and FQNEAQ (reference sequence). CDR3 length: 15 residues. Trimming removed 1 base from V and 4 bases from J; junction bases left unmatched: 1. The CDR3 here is CASSLVGQGNQPQHF. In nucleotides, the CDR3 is TGTGCCAGCAGCTTAGTGGGACAGGGGAATCAGCCCCAGCATTTT.

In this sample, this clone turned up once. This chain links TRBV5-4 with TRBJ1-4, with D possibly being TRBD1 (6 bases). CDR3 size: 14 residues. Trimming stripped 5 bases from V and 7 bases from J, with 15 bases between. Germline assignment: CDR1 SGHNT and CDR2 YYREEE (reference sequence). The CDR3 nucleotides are TGTGCCAGCAGGATACAGGGTGCCAGTGAAAAACTGTTTTTT. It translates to CASRIQGASEKLFF.

The CDR3 nucleotides read TGTGCCAGCAGTTTAAATAGGGGAAACGGGGAGCTGTTTTTT. Residues: CASSLNRGNGELFF. V is TRBV27 and J is TRBJ2-2, with a possible D match to TRBD1 (5 bases). CDR3 size: 14 residues. Per the germline V gene, CDR1 is MNHEY and CDR2 is SMNVEV (reference sequence). V lost 2 bases and J lost 7, with 11 bases in between.

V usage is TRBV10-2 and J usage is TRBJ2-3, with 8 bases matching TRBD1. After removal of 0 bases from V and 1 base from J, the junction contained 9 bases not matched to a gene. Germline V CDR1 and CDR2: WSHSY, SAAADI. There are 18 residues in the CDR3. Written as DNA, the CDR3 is TGCGCCAGCAGTGAGTCTCCAATCAGGGGGCTAGGCACAGATACGCAGTATTTT. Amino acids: CASSESPIRGLGTDTQYF.

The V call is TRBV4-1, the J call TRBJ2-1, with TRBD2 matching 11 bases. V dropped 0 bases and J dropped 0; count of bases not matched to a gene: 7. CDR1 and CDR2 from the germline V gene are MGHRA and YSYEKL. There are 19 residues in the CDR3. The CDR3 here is CASSQDLLAGVGSYNEQFF. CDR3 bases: TGCGCCAGCAGCCAAGATTTACTAGCGGGAGTAGGCTCCTACAATGAGCAGTTCTTC.

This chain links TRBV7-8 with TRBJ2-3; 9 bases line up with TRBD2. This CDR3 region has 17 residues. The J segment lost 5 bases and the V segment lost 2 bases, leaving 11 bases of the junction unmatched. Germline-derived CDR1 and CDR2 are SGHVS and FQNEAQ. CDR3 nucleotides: TGTGCCAGCAGCTTACTACCGCGCGGGAGGGTTGGAGATACGCAGTATTTT. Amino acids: CASSLLPRGRVGDTQYF.

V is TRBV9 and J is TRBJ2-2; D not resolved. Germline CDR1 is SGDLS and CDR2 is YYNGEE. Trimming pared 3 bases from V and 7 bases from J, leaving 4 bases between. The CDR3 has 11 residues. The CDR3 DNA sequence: TGTGCCAGCAGCGATCTCGGGGAGCTGTTTTTT. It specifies CASSDLGELFF.

In DNA form, the CDR3 reads TGTGCCAGCAGCTTCTTTAGGATAGCGGGGGCCTACGAGCAGTACTTC. Amino acids: CASSFFRIAGAYEQYF. This chain uses TRBV7-2 with TRBJ2-5, with TRBD2 matching over 9 bases. Gene TRBJ2-7 matches the end of the DNA better, so the J call may be wrong. Germline lookup yields CDR1 SGHTA and CDR2 FQGNSA. The CDR3 is made up of 16 amino acids.

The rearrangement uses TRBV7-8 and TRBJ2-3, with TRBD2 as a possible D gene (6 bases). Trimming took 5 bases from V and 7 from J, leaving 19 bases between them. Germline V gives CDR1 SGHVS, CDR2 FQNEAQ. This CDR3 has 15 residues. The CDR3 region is CASSRRWDRENTQYF. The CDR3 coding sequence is TGTGCCAGCAGCAGGAGGTGGGACCGGGAGAATACGCAGTATTTT.

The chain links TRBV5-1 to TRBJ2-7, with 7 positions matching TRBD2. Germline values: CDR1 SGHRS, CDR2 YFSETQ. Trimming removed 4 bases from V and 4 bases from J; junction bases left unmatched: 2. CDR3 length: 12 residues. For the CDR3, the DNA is TGCGCCAGCAGCGCGGGAGAGTACGAGCAGTACTTC. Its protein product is CASSAGEYEQYF.

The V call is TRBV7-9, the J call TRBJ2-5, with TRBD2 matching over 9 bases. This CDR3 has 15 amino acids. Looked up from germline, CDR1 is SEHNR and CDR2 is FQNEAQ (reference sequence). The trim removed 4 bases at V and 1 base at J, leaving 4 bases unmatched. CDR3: CASSSAGGFQETQYF. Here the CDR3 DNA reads TGTGCCAGCAGCTCCGCGGGGGGGTTCCAAGAGACCCAGTACTTC.

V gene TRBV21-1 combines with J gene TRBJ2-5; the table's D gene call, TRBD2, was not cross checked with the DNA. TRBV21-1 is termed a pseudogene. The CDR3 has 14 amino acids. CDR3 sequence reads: CASSKRSGKETQYF. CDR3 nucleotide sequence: TGTGCCAGCAGCAAAAGAAGCGGGAAAGAGACCCAGTACTTC.

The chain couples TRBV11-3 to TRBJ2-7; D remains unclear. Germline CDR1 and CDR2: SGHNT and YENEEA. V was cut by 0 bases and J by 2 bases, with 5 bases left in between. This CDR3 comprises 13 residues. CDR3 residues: CASSLEKTYEQYF. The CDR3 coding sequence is TGTGCCAGCAGCTTAGAGAAGACCTACGAGCAGTACTTC.

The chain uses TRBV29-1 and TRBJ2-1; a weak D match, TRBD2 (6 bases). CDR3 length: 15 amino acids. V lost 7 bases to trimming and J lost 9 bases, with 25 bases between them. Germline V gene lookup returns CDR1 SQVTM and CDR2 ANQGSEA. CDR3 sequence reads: CSAAPTGTHFGEQFF. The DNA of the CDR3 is TGCAGCGCTGCCCCTACCGGGACTCACTTCGGTGAGCAGTTCTTC.

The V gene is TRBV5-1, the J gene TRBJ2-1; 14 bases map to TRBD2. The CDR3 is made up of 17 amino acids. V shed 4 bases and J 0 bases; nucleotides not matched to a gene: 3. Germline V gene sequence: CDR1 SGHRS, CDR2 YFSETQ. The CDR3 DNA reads TGCGCCAGCAGCCTCGGGACTAGCGGGAGCTCCTACAATGAGCAGTTCTTC. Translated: CASSLGTSGSSYNEQFF.

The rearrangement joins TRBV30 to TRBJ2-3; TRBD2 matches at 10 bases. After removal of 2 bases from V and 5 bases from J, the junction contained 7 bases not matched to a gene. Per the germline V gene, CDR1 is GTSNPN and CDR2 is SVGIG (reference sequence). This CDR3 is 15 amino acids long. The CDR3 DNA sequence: TGTGCCTGGAGTCGCGGGACTAGCGTGGGAGATACGCAGTATTTT. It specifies CAWSRGTSVGDTQYF.

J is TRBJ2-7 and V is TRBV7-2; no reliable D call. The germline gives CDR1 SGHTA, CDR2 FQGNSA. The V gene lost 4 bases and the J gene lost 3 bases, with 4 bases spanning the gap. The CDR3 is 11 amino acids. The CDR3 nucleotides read TGTGCCAGCAGCTCATACTACGAGCAGTACTTC. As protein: CASSSYYEQYF. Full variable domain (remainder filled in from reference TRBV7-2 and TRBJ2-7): GAGVSQSPSNKVTEKGKDVELRCDPISGHTALYWYRQSLGQGLEFLIYFQGNSAPDKSGLPSDRFSAERTGGSVSTLTIQRTQQEDSAVYLCASSSYYEQYFGPGTRLTVT.

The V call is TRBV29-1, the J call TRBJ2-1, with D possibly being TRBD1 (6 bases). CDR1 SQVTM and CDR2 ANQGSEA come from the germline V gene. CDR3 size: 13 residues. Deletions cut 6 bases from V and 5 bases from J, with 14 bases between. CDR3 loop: CSVHQGIHNEQFF. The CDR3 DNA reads TGCAGCGTCCACCAGGGGATTCACAATGAGCAGTTCTTC.

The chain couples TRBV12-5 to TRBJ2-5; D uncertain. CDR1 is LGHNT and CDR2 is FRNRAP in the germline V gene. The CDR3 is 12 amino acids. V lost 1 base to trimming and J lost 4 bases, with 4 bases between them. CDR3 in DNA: TGTGCTAGTGGTTTGGCCAGAGAGACCCAGTACTTC. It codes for CASGLARETQYF.